This TCR beta chain was sequenced for a study of beta chain features in type 1 diabetes. Overall study context: Patients and healthy donors were similar in age, gender and cell yields. Sorted cells, 107,917,701 in number, were examined across all samples. General study results and limits: Diminished insertions and augmented deletions at VDJ junctions characterized type 1 diabetes patients. Shorter TCRB CDR3s, moderately but significantly so, were found in Type 1 diabetes patients in all four CD4+ subsets.

The germline CDR1 and CDR2 sequences are MNHNS and SASEGT. V gave up 5 bases and J gave up 6 bases, with 9 bases separating them. The CDR3 length is 12 residues. This clone was detected many times. Antigen specificity is unknown. Expressed TCRB transcripts were sequenced because the isolated RNA had all been reverse transcribed beforehand. Method: immunoSEQ multiplex PCR; TCRdb's copy keeps in-frame clones and lacks some. The data show more than 300,000 clones, with 9.6% seen just once and approximately 0.6% held by the top ten. This sequence originates from a man aged 25-45 years with type 1 diabetes. The chain links TRBV6-1 to TRBJ2-3; D remains ambiguous. The sample was central memory CD4+ T cells from blood. The CDR3, as DNA: TGTGCCAGCAGTCGGTTACTGGATACGCAGTATTTT. It is translated as CASSRLLDTQYF.